This TCR beta chain was documented in a study of cytomegalovirus exposure and HLA in healthy donors. Study background: Approximately 190 million T cells yielded 90 million to 130 million unique TCR beta sequences, as an earlier analysis found.

Study-wide results and caveats: Earlier analysis found most TCR beta V segments productive about 87% or about 30% of the time.

The PCR was carried out with 60 Vbeta primers and 13 Jbeta primers. TCRdb keeps only in-frame clones here, not all; method: immunoSEQ multiplex PCR. The sample includes some 200,000 clones, around 80% of them seen just once. To note about this clone: What it binds is unknown.

The sequenced sample consisted of PBMCs. The receptor was isolated from a woman aged 60 to 75 in good health and CMV-seropositive.

CDR3 nucleotides: TGTGCCACCACCCAGTTTAACACTGAAGCTTTCTTT. This gives the protein CATTQFNTEAFF. J is TRBJ1-1 and V is TRBV19; D call uncertain. The germline CDR1 and CDR2 sequences are LNHDA and SQIVND (reference sequence). CDR3 length: 12 amino acids. V dropped 10 bases and J dropped 2 bases, with 11 bases sitting between them.